These 15 T cell receptor beta chains came from one sample sequenced in a study of graft-versus-host responses after intestinal transplantation. Which antigens these TCRs recognize remains unknown. Some clones are missing from TCRdb's copy, which holds only in-frame ones; the method was immunoSEQ multiplex PCR. Of some 90,000 clones in the sample, 80% to 95% were seen once. The source material was unstimulated CD8+ T cells sorted from spleen or lymph node cells, sampled before transplant. The source is a human donor who was the organ donor for an intestinal transplant.

This clone was seen just once. The rearrangement uses TRBV27 and TRBJ2-7; a weak D match, TRBD1 (6 bases). In germline, CDR1 is MNHEY, CDR2 SMNVEV (reference sequence). The CDR3 totals 13 residues. V was cut by 6 bases and J by 6 bases, with 15 bases left in between. The CDR3 loop is CASSQGSPLEQYF. The CDR3 DNA sequence: TGTGCCAGCAGCCAGGGGTCACCCCTCGAGCAGTACTTC.

The CDR3 loop is CASSLASSYEQYF. Here the CDR3 DNA reads TGTGCCAGCAGCTTAGCGAGCTCCTACGAGCAGTACTTC. V usage is TRBV7-9 and J usage is TRBJ2-7; D is undetermined. Trimming shortened V by 0 bases and J by 0 bases, and 3 bases separated the two germline ends. The germline V gene has CDR1 SEHNR and CDR2 FQNEAQ (reference sequence). CDR3 size: 13 residues.

The V gene is TRBV7-6, the J gene TRBJ2-2, with D possibly being TRBD2 (5 bases). V was cut by 3 bases and J by 4 bases, with 12 bases left in between. CDR1 SGHVS and CDR2 FNYEAQ come from the germline V gene. This CDR3 has 15 amino acids. The CDR3 sequence: CASSFALGGTGELFF. DNA for the CDR3: TGTGCCAGCAGCTTCGCACTAGGTGGCACCGGGGAGCTGTTTTTT.

The rearrangement uses TRBV6-5 and TRBJ2-2; no clear D gene. CDR1 and CDR2 (germline): MNHEY, SVGAGI. The CDR3 is 12 amino acids. Deletions cut 2 bases from V and 8 bases from J, with 6 bases between. CDR3 in amino acids: CASSYVGGELFF. DNA of the CDR3: TGTGCCAGCAGTTACGTCGGTGGGGAGCTGTTTTTT.

V is TRBV5-4 and J is TRBJ2-7, with a possible D match to TRBD2 (5 bases). This CDR3 contains 13 residues. Germline CDR1 reads SGHNT; CDR2 reads YYREEE (reference sequence). The germline V and J ends were trimmed by 3 bases and 2 bases, with 9 bases remaining between them. CDR3 bases: TGTGCCAGCAGCTCCGGGGAGCCCTACGAGCAGTACTTC. This gives the protein CASSSGEPYEQYF.

This clone has a single count. The rearrangement links TRBV2 to TRBJ1-4, with TRBD1 identical over 7 bases. Per germline, CDR1 SNHLY and CDR2 FYNNEI. CDR3 length: 15 amino acids. The J segment lost 7 bases and the V segment lost 2 bases, leaving 7 bases of the junction unmatched. The chain's CDR3 is CASSERGRGSEKLFF. Written as DNA, the CDR3 is TGTGCCAGCAGTGAACGGGGCAGGGGGTCTGAAAAACTGTTTTTT.

V usage is TRBV5-8 and J usage is TRBJ1-2, with 9 nucleotides matching TRBD1. The trim removed 4 bases at V and 2 bases at J, leaving 6 bases unmatched. Germline CDR1 reads SGHTS; CDR2 reads YDEGEE. The CDR3 runs 15 residues. The CDR3 nucleotides read TGTGCCAGCAGCGGCTACAGGGGGCCGAACTATGGCTACACCTTC. Residues: CASSGYRGPNYGYTF.

The V call is TRBV27, the J call TRBJ2-7; 8 positions agree with TRBD1. This CDR3 has 15 amino acids. Germline CDR1 reads MNHEY; CDR2 reads SMNVEV (reference sequence). After removal of 4 bases from V and 4 bases from J, the junction contained 9 bases not matched to a gene. The CDR3 bases are TGTGCCAGCAGTTCCACAGGGGGGTCGTCGTACGAGCAGTACTTC. It encodes CASSSTGGSSYEQYF.

The rearrangement uses TRBV19 and TRBJ1-2; a weak D match, TRBD1 (6 bases). Germline-derived CDR1 and CDR2 are LNHDA and SQIVND (reference sequence). This CDR3 has 14 residues. Trimming took off 5 bases at V and 5 bases at J, with 15 bases between the two ends. In DNA form, the CDR3 reads TGTGCCAGTAGTTCGACCTCGGGGACATATGGCTACACCTTC. It encodes CASSSTSGTYGYTF.

V usage is TRBV5-4 and J usage is TRBJ1-2; D gene unclear. The V and J ends lost 4 bases and 5 bases respectively, with 9 bases between them. The CDR3 consists of 12 residues. Germline V gene data show CDR1 as SGHNT and CDR2 as YYREEE (reference sequence). For the CDR3, the DNA is TGTGCCAGCAGCGGCCAATATTATGGCTACACCTTC. This sequence encodes CASSGQYYGYTF.

This sequence joins TRBV18 and TRBJ2-1, with D possibly being TRBD2 (6 bases). The CDR3 contains 14 residues. Germline V gene lookup returns CDR1 KGHSH and CDR2 LQKENI. Between the trimmed V and J ends, which lost 4 bases and 6 bases, there was a span of 13 bases. The CDR3 loop is CASSRKVEGNEQFF. The DNA for the CDR3 is TGTGCCAGCTCACGAAAGGTGGAGGGCAATGAGCAGTTCTTC. The variable domain in full, with the rest retrieved from reference TRBV18 and TRBJ2-1, is NAGVMQNPRHLVRRRGQEARLRCSPMKGHSHVYWYRQLPEEGLKFMVYLQKENIIDESGMPKERFSAEFPKEGPSILRIQQVVRGDSAAYFCASSRKVEGNEQFFGPGTRLTVL.

This clone has just a few counts. V gene TRBV7-9 combines with J gene TRBJ2-2; unclear D gene. The V and J ends lost 8 bases and 6 bases respectively, with 7 bases between them. The CDR3 has 11 residues. Germline values: CDR1 SEHNR, CDR2 FQNEAQ (reference sequence). The CDR3 reads CASPVSGELFF. CDR3 in DNA: TGTGCCAGCCCAGTATCCGGGGAGCTGTTTTTT. Full variable domain (rest looked up from reference TRBV7-9 and TRBJ2-2): DTGVSQNPRHKITKRGQNVTFRCDPISEHNRLYWYRQTLGQGPEFLTYFQNEAQLEKSRLLSDRFSAERPKGSFSTLEIQRTEQGDSAMYLCASPVSGELFFGEGSRLTVL.

CDR3 loop: CASSFRGQFQETQYF. The CDR3 DNA sequence: TGTGCCAGCAGCTTTAGGGGACAGTTCCAAGAGACCCAGTACTTC. The chain has TRBV5-4 and TRBJ2-5, with TRBD1 identical over 7 bases. Germline V lookup: CDR1 SGHNT, CDR2 YYREEE (reference sequence). V lost 2 bases and J lost 1; bases outside the gene matches: 5. The CDR3 has 15 amino acids. Full variable domain (outside the CDR3, taken from reference TRBV5-4 and TRBJ2-5): ETGVTQSPTHLIKTRGQQVTLRCSSQSGHNTVSWYQQALGQGPQFIFQYYREEENGRGNFPPRFSGLQFPNYSSELNVNALELDDSALYLCASSFRGQFQETQYFGPGTRLLVL.

The genes are TRBV29-1 and TRBJ1-1; TRBD1 aligns across 8 bases. The CDR3 spans 12 residues. The V gene's germline CDR1 is SQVTM and CDR2 ANQGSEA. The ends lost 4 bases at V and 11 bases at J; junction bases unmatched: 9. In DNA, the CDR3 is TGCAGCGTTGGCGGGACAGGTCAAGGGGCTTTCTTT. This sequence encodes CSVGGTGQGAFF.

To note about this clone: Its ends do not fully match the called genes, so a read error is possible. The V call is TRBV9, the J call TRBJ1-1; 8 bases line up with TRBD1. This CDR3 contains 15 residues. Germline assignment: CDR1 SGDLS and CDR2 YYNGEE. The CDR3, as DNA: TGTGCCAGCAGTGTAGCTGACAGGGGAGGGACTGAAGCTTTCTTT. It codes for CASSVADRGGTEAFF.